Listed here is a single T cell receptor (beta chain). The antigen is undetermined. The data were taken from a study of cytotoxic CD8 clonotypes in ibrutinib-treated CLL. Sequencing used immunoSEQ multiplex PCR; TCRdb keeps in-frame clones, though not all of them. Found here are approximately 340,000 clones, around 66% of them singletons; the top ten hold roughly 6.8%. The CDR3 is 18 amino acids. Trimming shortened V by 3 bases and J by 1 base, and 21 bases separated the two germline ends. Germline V gives CDR1 SGHRS, CDR2 YFSETQ. Study-level points and caveats: Sampling times (in sustained-remission versus progressing patients) were not the same.

The rearrangement joins TRBV5-1 to TRBJ2-3, with no clear D. This sequence was found in a human donor with chronic lymphocytic leukemia. The sample was PBMCs, taken after 36 months of ibrutinib treatment. The CDR3 DNA sequence: TGCGCCAGCAGCTCGGCCGGTGAGTTCCCCGGACGCACAGATACGCAGTATTTT. Amino acid sequence: CASSSAGEFPGRTDTQYF.